This T cell receptor beta chain derives from a study of cytomegalovirus exposure and HLA in healthy donors. The CDR3 loop spans 14 amino acids. V lost 3 bases and J lost 4, with 12 bases in between. CDR1 is SGHRS and CDR2 is YFSETQ in the germline V gene. Concerning this clone itself: Its antigen is currently unknown.

General observations from the study: A prior analysis recorded that most TCR beta V segments were productive about 87% or about 30% of the time.

60 Vbeta and 13 Jbeta primers were used in PCR. Here immunoSEQ multiplex PCR was the method, and the copy in TCRdb shows in-frame clones only, minus some. This sample yields roughly 110,000 clones, of which around three quarters are seen a single time; about 2% belongs to the top ten. The sequencing sample was made of PBMCs. The source is a human donor in good health. The rearrangement uses TRBV5-1 and TRBJ2-3, with D possibly matching TRBD1 (5 bases). CDR3: CASSSTGLADTQYF. CDR3 DNA: TGCGCCAGCAGCTCTACAGGTTTAGCAGATACGCAGTATTTT.